The T cell receptor (beta chain) under discussion was sequenced for a study of blood T cells in healthy people across ages. Across the whole study: Template switching captured about one barcoded beta molecule per two T cells. Study-wide points: With age, beta diversity per million T cells declined roughly linearly, significantly by about 37.

A second PCR of 7 to 11 cycles used a sample-barcoded 5' primer and a J-beta primer mix. Each cDNA molecule was tagged by a template-switch adaptor with 12 random nucleotides. TCRdb used MiXCR to reprocess the 5' RACE reads, holding one entry per CDR3 protein. The sample includes some 930,000 distinct CDR3 sequences, 25% to 30% of them seen just once. This clonotype was recorded a few times. What it binds is unknown. At one boundary the junction diverges from the germline segment, which might be a read error. In germline, CDR1 is DFQATT, CDR2 SNEGSKA (reference sequence). This CDR3 contains 14 residues. These same data were also listed under a study on T cells of mothers and their children.

The chain employs TRBV20-1 and TRBJ2-7; 8 bases line up with TRBD1. Material for sequencing was blood. The receptor comes from a woman in her forties in good health. In nucleotides, the CDR3 is TGCAGTGCTAGAGAAGGACAGGGTCTCTACGAGCGGTACTTC. Its protein is CSAREGQGLYERYF.